What follows is one TCR beta chain and its context. This entry belongs to a study of T cell changes during pregnancy in multiple sclerosis. Libraries were prepared by immunoSEQ multiplex PCR; TCRdb keeps only in-frame clonotypes and omits some of them. The table shows approximately 30,000 clones, with around 91% occurring only once. Germline-derived CDR1 and CDR2 are SGHTA and FQGTGA. V gave up 5 bases and J gave up 4 bases; unmatched junction bases: 12. The CDR3 contains 16 residues. The sequences come from CD8+ T cells from peripheral blood mononuclear cells, collected in the second trimester of pregnancy. The receptor was derived from a female donor in good health, enrolled as a control in a pregnancy study. The chain employs TRBV7-3 and TRBJ2-3; 7 bases fit TRBD2. The CDR3 protein is CASSPQAGSAADTQYF. CDR3 sequence (DNA): TGTGCCAGCAGCCCCCAAGCGGGGAGCGCGGCAGATACGCAGTATTTT.